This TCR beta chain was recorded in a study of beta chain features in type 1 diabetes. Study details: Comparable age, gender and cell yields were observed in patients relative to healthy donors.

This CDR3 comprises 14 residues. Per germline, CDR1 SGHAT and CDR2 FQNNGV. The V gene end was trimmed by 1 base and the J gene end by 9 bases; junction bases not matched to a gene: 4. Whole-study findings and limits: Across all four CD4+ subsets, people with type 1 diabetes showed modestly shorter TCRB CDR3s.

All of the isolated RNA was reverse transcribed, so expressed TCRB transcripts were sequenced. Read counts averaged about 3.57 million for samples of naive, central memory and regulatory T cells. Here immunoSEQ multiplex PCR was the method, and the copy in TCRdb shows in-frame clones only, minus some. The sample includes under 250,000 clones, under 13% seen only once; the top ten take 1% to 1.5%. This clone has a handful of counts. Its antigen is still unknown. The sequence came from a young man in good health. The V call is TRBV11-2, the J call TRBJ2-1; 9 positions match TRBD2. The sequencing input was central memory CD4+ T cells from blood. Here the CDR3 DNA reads TGTGCCAGCAGCTTAGGCTGGCGGGAGGGTGAGCAGTTCTTC. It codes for CASSLGWREGEQFF. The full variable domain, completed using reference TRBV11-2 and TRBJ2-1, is EAGVAQSPRYKIIEKRQSVAFWCNPISGHATLYWYQQILGQGPKLLIQFQNNGVVDDSQLPKDRFSAERLKGVDSTLKIQPAKLEDSAVYLCASSLGWREGEQFFGPGTRLTVL.